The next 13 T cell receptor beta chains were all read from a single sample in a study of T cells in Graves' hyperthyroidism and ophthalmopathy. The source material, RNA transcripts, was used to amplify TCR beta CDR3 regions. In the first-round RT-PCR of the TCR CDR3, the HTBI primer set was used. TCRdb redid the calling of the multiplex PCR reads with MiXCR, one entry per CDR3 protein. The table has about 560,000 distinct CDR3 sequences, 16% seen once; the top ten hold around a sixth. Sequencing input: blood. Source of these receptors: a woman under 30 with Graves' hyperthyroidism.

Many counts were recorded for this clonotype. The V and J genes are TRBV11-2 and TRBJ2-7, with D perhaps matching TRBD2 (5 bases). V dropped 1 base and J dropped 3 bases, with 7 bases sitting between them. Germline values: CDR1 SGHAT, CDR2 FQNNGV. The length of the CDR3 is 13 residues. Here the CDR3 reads CASSLGLRYEQYF. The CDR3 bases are TGTGCCAGCAGCTTAGGACTACGCTACGAGCAGTACTTC.

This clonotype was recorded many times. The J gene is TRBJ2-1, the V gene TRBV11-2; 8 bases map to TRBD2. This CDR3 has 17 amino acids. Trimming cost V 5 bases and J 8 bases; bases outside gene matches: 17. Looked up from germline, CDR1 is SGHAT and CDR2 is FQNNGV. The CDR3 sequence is CASSPGGGGSTRHEQFF. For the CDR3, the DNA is TGTGCCAGCAGCCCAGGTGGCGGGGGGTCTACTCGCCATGAGCAGTTCTTC. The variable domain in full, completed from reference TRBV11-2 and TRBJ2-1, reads EAGVAQSPRYKIIEKRQSVAFWCNPISGHATLYWYQQILGQGPKLLIQFQNNGVVDDSQLPKDRFSAERLKGVDSTLKIQPAKLEDSAVYLCASSPGGGGSTRHEQFFGPGTRLTVL.

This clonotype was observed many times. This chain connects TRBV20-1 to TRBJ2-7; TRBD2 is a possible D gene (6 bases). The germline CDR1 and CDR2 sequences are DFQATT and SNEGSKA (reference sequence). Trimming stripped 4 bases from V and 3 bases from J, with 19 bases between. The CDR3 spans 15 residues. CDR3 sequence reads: CSATSPASVNYEQYF. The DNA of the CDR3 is TGCAGTGCTACCTCCCCGGCTAGCGTAAACTACGAGCAGTACTTC.

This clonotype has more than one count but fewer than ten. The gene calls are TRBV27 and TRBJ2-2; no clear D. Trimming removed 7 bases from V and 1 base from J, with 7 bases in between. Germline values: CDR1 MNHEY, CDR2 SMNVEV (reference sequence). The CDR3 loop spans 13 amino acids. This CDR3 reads CASIRKNTGELFF. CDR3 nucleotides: TGTGCCAGCATTCGAAAGAACACCGGGGAGCTGTTTTTT.

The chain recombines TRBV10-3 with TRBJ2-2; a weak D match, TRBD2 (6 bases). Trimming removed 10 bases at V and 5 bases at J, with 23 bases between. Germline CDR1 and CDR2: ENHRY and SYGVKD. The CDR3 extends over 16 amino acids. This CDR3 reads CATQGGAGVGTGELFF. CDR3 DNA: TGTGCCACCCAGGGCGGGGCGGGCGTAGGTACCGGGGAGCTGTTTTTT.

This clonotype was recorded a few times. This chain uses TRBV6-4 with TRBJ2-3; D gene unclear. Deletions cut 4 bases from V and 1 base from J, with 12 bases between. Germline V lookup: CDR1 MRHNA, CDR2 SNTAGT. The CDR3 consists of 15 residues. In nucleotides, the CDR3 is TGTGCCAGCAGTGCAACTTTAAGTGGCACAGATACGCAGTATTTT. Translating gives CASSATLSGTDTQYF.

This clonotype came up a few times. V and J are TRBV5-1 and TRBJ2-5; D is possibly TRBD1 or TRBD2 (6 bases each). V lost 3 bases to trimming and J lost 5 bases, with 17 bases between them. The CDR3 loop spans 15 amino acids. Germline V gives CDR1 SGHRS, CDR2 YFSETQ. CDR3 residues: CASSWGARGGETQYF. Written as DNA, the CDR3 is TGCGCCAGCAGCTGGGGGGCCAGGGGCGGTGAGACCCAGTACTTC.

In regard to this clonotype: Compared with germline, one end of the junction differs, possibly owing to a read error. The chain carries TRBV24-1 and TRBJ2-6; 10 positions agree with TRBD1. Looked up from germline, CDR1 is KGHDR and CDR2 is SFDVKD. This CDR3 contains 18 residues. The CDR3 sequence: CSTSDPRQGANGANVLTF. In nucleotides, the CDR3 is TGTTCCACCAGTGATCCGAGACAGGGGGCGAATGGGGCCAACGTCCTGACTTTC.

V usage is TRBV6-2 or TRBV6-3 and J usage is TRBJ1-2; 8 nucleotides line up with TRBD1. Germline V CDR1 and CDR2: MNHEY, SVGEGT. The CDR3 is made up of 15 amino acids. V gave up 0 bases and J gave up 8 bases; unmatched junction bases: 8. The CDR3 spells CASSYSETGGRGYTF. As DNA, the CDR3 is TGTGCCAGCAGTTACTCTGAAACAGGGGGAAGGGGCTACACCTTC.

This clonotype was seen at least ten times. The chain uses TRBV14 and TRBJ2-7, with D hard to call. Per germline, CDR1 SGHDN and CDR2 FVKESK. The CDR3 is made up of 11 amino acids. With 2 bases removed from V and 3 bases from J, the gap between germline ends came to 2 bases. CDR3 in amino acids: CASSQLYEQYF. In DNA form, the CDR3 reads TGTGCCAGCAGCCAACTCTACGAGCAGTACTTC.

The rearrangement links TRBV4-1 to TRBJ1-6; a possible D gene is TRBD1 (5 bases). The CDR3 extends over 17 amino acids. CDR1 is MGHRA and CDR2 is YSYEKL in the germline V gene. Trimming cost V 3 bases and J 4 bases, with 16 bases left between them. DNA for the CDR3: TGCGCCAGCAGCCAGTTGGAACAGGTAGCTTATAATTCACCCCTCCACTTT. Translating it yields CASSQLEQVAYNSPLHF.

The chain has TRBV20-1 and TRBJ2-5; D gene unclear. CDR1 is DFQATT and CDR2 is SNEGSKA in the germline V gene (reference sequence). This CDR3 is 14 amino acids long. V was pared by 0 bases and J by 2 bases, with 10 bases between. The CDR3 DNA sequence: TGCAGTGCTAGAGATGGCAGAAAACAAGAGACCCAGTACTTC. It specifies CSARDGRKQETQYF.

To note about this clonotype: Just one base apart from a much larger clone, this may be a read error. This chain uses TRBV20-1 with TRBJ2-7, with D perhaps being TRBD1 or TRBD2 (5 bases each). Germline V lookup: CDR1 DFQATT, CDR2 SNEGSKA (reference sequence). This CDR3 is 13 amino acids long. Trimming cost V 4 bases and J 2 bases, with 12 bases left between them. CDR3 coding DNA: TGCAGTGCTAACTGGGACGGCGCCTACGAGCAGTACTTC. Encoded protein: CSANWDGAYEQYF.